What follows is one T cell receptor (beta chain) and its context. This entry is derived from a study of neoadjuvant nivolumab and ipilimumab in lung cancer. Study information: The combination arm added day-1 ipilimumab 1 mg/kg to nivolumab 3 mg/kg on days 1, 15, 29.

The table came from immunoSEQ multiplex PCR; TCRdb's copy has only in-frame clones and leaves some out. The sample holds tens of thousands of clones; 85% to 90% are singletons and the top ten take approximately 3.6%. V was shortened by 5 bases and J by 6 bases, with 17 bases between the two germline ends. This CDR3 is built from 14 residues. Germline V gene sequence: CDR1 SQVTM, CDR2 ANQGSEA. The clonotype originates from an adult with non-small cell lung cancer. The sequences come from peripheral blood, collected before neoadjuvant nivolumab, alone or with ipilimumab. The V gene is TRBV29-1, the J gene TRBJ2-1; D could derive from TRBD1 or TRBD2 (5 bases each). The CDR3 DNA follows: TGCAGCGTTTTCTCCGGGACCGCGGGCAATGAGCAGTTCTTC. Protein product: CSVFSGTAGNEQFF.